The 10 T cell receptor beta chains below come from one sample, sequenced in a study of cytomegalovirus exposure and HLA in healthy donors. The study ran its PCR with 60 Vbeta and 13 Jbeta primers. The assay was immunoSEQ multiplex PCR, and TCRdb's table has in-frame clones only and misses some. The table records 200,000 or so clones, around 87% of them present only once. The sequencing sample was made of PBMCs. These receptors all come from a man in his thirties or forties in good health and CMV-seronegative.

This clone was seen a single time. This chain joins TRBV7-9 and TRBJ2-2; TRBD1 might be the D (6 bases). Germline V gene data show CDR1 as SEHNR and CDR2 as FQNEAQ (reference sequence). Trimming took 5 bases from V and 5 from J, leaving 15 bases between them. CDR3 length: 15 amino acids. The CDR3 sequence: CASSGEQGLTGELFF. The CDR3 region has the DNA TGTGCCAGCAGCGGAGAACAGGGATTAACCGGGGAGCTGTTTTTT.

The genes are TRBV19 and TRBJ2-7; 8 bases agree with TRBD1. Losses at the gene ends were 10 bases for V and 3 bases for J; bases not matched to a gene: 14. Germline V gene lookup returns CDR1 LNHDA and CDR2 SQIVND (reference sequence). This CDR3 region has 15 residues. In nucleotides, the CDR3 is TGTGCCACCCGGGGACAGGACCTTACAAACTACGAGCAGTACTTC. Amino acids: CATRGQDLTNYEQYF.

The chain joins TRBV30 to TRBJ1-4; 12 nucleotides align to TRBD1. This CDR3 has 16 residues. Per germline, CDR1 GTSNPN and CDR2 SVGIG (reference sequence). V lost 0 bases and J lost 5; bases outside the gene matches: 4. As DNA, the CDR3 is TGTGCCTGGAGTGTTGGGACAGGGGGCGGGAATGAAAAACTGTTTTTT. Its protein is CAWSVGTGGGNEKLFF.

This clone was counted once. V is TRBV2 and J is TRBJ2-5; tentative D call: TRBD2 (6 bases). CDR3 length: 15 amino acids. With 5 bases removed from V and 1 base from J, the gap between germline ends came to 14 bases. CDR1 SNHLY and CDR2 FYNNEI come from the germline V gene. DNA for the CDR3: TGTGCCAGCAGTACCGGAGGGGAGATCCAAGAGACCCAGTACTTC. It is translated as CASSTGGEIQETQYF. Based on the CDR3 plus reference TRBV2 and TRBJ2-5, the full variable domain is EPEVTQTPSHQVTQMGQEVILRCVPISNHLYFYWYRQILGQKVEFLVSFYNNEISEKSEIFDDQFSVERPDGSNFTLKIRSTKLEDSAMYFCASSTGGEIQETQYFGPGTRLLVL.

The chain has TRBV9 and TRBJ2-2; tentatively, D is TRBD1 (5 bases). V lost 0 bases to trimming and J lost 8 bases, with 14 bases between them. CDR3 length: 15 amino acids. Germline V CDR1 and CDR2: SGDLS, YYNGEE. The CDR3 loop reads CASSVDLRAVGELFF. The CDR3 nucleotides read TGTGCCAGCAGCGTAGATCTCAGGGCCGTTGGGGAGCTGTTTTTT.

The rearrangement uses TRBV4-2 and TRBJ2-7; D is undetermined. Trimming took 0 bases from V and 3 from J, leaving 6 bases between them. CDR1 is LGHNA and CDR2 is YNFKEQ in the germline V gene. The CDR3 spans 13 residues. The CDR3 DNA sequence: TGTGCCAGCAGCCAAGATCGAGGCTACGAGCAGTACTTC. Protein product: CASSQDRGYEQYF.

V and J are TRBV7-2 and TRBJ2-1; 11 bases agree with TRBD2. The CDR3 runs to 17 residues. V lost 5 bases, J lost 2 bases, and 8 bases stayed unmatched. Germline CDR1 SGHTA, CDR2 FQGNSA. The CDR3 DNA reads TGTGCCAGCAGCGCCCCGGGACTAGCGGACACCTACAATGAGCAGTTCTTC. It codes for CASSAPGLADTYNEQFF.

This clone was counted between two and nine times. The chain is built from TRBV5-1 and TRBJ2-3; perhaps TRBD2 as D (6 bases). V was pared by 7 bases and J by 6 bases, with 15 bases between. Germline V CDR1 and CDR2: SGHRS, YFSETQ. The CDR3 has 13 residues. The DNA for the CDR3 is TGCGCCAGCCTAGCGCCCCCGGGGGATACGCAGTATTTT. It is translated as CASLAPPGDTQYF.

This clone was recorded once. This chain joins TRBV6-5 and TRBJ2-1; D not certain. Germline lookup yields CDR1 MNHEY and CDR2 SVGAGI. V lost 0 bases, J lost 6 bases, and 6 bases lay in between. This CDR3 contains 13 residues. The CDR3 loop reads CASSYSPVNEQFF. The CDR3 DNA sequence: TGTGCCAGCAGTTACTCCCCGGTCAATGAGCAGTTCTTC.

The chain recombines TRBV7-9 with TRBJ2-7; tentative D call: TRBD1 (6 bases). CDR3 size: 18 residues. Germline CDR1 is SEHNR and CDR2 is FQNEAQ (reference sequence). Deletions cut 3 bases from V and 7 bases from J, with 28 bases between. CDR3 amino acids: CASSLGHARQPTTEEQYF. CDR3 coding DNA: TGTGCCAGCAGCTTGGGACACGCCCGGCAGCCTACTACGGAGGAGCAGTACTTC.